This TCR beta chain comes out of a study of identical twins. The study, taken as a whole, reports: Sequences that were beta out-of-frame showed weaker excess twin sharing. The study found that models underestimated out-of-frame TCR alpha sharing in monozygotic twins.

Germline CDR1 is DFQATT and CDR2 is SNEGSKA (reference sequence). V gave up 4 bases and J gave up 5 bases; unmatched junction bases: 10. This CDR3 region has 14 residues. This clonotype was observed a handful of times. Its specificity is not known. Each CDR3 protein is one row after TCRdb ran MiXCR on the 5' RACE reads. The data hold roughly 540,000 distinct CDR3 sequences, with less than 25% observed a single time. The same data also went into a second study, on T cells expressing NK-cell markers. This second study says: Seven HCMV-seropositive donors and one seronegative donor made up the eight sequenced donors. In a group of several donors, dominant NKG2C+ clonotypes represented roughly 1.0-7.5% of CD8+ T cells.

The chain couples TRBV20-1 to TRBJ2-7; 8 positions match TRBD1. This clonotype was obtained from a woman in her late teens or twenties in good health. Sequencing was carried out using CD4+ T cells sorted from blood. The CDR3 is CSAISGQGRHEQYF. In DNA, the CDR3 is TGCAGTGCTATTTCTGGACAGGGTAGGCACGAGCAGTACTTC.